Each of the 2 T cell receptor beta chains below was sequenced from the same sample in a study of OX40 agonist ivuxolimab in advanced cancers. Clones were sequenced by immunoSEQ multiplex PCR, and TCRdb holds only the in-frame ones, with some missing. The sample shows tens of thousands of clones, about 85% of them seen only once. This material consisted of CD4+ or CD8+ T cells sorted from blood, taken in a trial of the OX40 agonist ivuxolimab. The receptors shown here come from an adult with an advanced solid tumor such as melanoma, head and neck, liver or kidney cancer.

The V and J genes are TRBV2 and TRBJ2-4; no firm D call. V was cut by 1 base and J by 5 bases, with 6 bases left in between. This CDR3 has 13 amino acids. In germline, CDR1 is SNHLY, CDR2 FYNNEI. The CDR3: CASSEDWQNIQYF. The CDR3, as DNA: TGTGCCAGCAGTGAAGACTGGCAAAACATTCAGTACTTC.

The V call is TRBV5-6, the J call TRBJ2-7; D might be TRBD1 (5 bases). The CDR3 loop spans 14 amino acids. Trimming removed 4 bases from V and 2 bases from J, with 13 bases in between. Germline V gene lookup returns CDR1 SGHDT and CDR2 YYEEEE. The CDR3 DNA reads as TGTGCCAGCAGCCCTCAGGGTAAACCCTACGAGCAGTACTTC. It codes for CASSPQGKPYEQYF.